This T cell receptor (beta chain) was identified in a study of T cells in Graves' hyperthyroidism and ophthalmopathy. The wider study: Peripheral blood collection took place at initial diagnosis, before any treatment.

If no ophthalmopathy progression occurred within 18 months, Graves' hyperthyroidism was stable. V lost 0 bases, J lost 2 bases, and 10 bases lay in between. Germline V CDR1 and CDR2: SEHNR, FQNEAQ (reference sequence). The CDR3 covers 15 residues. This clonotype has a count of ten or more. Amplification of TCR beta CDR3 regions was performed using RNA transcripts as template. First-round RT-PCR of the TCR CDR3 relied on the HTBI primer set. Each CDR3 protein is one row after TCRdb ran MiXCR on the multiplex PCR reads. The table records about 92,000 distinct CDR3 sequences, about 51% of them present only once.

The clonotype originates from a middle-aged woman with Graves' hyperthyroidism. The rearrangement links TRBV7-9 to TRBJ2-5; no reliable D call. Sequencing input: blood. The CDR3 bases are TGTGCCAGCAGCTTAGCCGCGGCAGAACAAGAGACCCAGTACTTC. This translates into CASSLAAAEQETQYF.